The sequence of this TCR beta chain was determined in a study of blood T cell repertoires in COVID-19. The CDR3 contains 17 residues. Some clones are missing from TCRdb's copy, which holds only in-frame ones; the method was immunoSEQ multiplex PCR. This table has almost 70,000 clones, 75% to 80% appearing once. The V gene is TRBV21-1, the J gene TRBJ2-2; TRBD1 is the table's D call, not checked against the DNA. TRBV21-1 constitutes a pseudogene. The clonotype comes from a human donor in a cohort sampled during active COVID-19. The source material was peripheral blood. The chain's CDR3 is CASSKGRDRSVTGELFF. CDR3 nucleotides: TGTGCCAGCAGCAAAGGTAGGGACAGGTCAGTCACCGGGGAGCTGTTTTTT.